Described below is a single TCR beta chain sequence and its context. As for time point: sample taken at primary tumor resection. The V and J ends lost 4 bases and 1 base, in that order; junction bases with no gene match: 2. This CDR3 is 14 amino acids long. The V gene's germline CDR1 is SQVTM and CDR2 ANQGSEA. TCRdb passed the 5' RACE reads through MiXCR, listing each CDR3 protein once. The sample includes 50,000 to 75,000 distinct CDR3 sequences, approximately 6% of them seen just once. The record originates from a study of spatial heterogeneity in lung cancer. The rearrangement links TRBV29-1 to TRBJ2-2, with 8 bases that match TRBD1. The source material was PBMCs, sampled at surgery. This TCR derives from a female donor with early-stage non-small cell lung cancer. CDR3 DNA: TGCAGCGTTGGGGACAGGTTGAACACCGGGGAGCTGTTTTTT. Its translation: CSVGDRLNTGELFF.